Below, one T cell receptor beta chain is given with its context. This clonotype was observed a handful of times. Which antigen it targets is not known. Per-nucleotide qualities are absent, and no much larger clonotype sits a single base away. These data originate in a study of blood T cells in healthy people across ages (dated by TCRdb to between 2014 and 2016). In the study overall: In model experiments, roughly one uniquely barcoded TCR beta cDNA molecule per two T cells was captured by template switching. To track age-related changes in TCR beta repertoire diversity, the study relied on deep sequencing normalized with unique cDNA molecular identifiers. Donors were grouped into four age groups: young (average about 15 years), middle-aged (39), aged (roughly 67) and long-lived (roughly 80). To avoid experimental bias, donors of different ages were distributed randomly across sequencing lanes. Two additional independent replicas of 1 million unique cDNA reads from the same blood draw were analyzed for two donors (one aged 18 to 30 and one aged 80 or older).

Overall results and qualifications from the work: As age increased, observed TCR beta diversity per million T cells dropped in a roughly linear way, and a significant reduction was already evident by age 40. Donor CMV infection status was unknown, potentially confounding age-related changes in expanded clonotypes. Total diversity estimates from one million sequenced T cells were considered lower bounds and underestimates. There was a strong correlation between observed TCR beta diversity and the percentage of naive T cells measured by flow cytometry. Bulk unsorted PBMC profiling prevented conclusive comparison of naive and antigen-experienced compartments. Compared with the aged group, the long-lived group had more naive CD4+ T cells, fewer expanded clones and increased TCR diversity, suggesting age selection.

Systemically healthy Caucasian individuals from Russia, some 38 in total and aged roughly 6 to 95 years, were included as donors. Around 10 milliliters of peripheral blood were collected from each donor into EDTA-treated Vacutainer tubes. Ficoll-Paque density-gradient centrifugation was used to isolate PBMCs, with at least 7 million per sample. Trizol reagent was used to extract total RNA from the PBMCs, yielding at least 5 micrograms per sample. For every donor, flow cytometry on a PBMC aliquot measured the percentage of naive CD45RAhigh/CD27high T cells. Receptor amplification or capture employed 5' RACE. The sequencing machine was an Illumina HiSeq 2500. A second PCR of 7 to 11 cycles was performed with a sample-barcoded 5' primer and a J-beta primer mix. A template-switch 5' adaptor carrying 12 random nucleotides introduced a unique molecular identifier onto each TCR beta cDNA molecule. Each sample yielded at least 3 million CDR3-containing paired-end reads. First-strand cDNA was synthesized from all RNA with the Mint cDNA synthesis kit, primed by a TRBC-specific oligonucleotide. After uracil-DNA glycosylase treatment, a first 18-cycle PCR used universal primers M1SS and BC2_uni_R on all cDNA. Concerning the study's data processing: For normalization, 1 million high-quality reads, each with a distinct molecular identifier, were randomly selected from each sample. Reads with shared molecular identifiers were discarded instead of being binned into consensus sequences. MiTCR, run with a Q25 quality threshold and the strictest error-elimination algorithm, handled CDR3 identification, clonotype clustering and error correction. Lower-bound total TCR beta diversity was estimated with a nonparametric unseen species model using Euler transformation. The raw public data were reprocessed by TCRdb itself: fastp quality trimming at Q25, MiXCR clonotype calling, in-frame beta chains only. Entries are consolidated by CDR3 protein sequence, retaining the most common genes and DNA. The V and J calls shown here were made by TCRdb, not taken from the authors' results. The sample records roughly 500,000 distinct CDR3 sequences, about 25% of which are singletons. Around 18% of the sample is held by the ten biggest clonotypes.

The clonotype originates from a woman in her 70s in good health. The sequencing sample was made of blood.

The bases read TGTGCCAGCAGTTACACAGATTTGCGGGCGCGTCACTTAAACTATGGCTACACCTTC. This is translated as CASSYTDLRARHLNYGYTF. The sequence joins TRBV6-2 or TRBV6-3 to TRBJ1-2; too little of a D gene remains to name it. V is shortened by 2 bases, J by 2 bases, and the region joining them spans 24 bases. The CDR3 numbers 19 residues from cysteine through phenylalanine. This entry keeps only the CDR3 DNA: 57 bases, framed from base 1. In the germline V gene, CDR1 corresponds to MNHEY and CDR2 to SVGEGT.